One and the same sample provided the 21 T cell receptor beta chains below, sequenced in a study of cytomegalovirus exposure and HLA in healthy donors. The PCR was carried out with 60 Vbeta primers and 13 Jbeta primers. Clones were sequenced by immunoSEQ multiplex PCR, and TCRdb holds only the in-frame ones, with some missing. Of around 190,000 clones listed, around 77% are singletons. Sample: PBMCs. These receptors were collected from a man between 60 and 75 years old in good health and CMV-seronegative.

The CDR3 spells CASSLGTGIDEQYF. As DNA, the CDR3 is TGCGCCAGCAGCTTGGGCACAGGGATCGACGAGCAGTACTTC. The chain employs TRBV5-1 and TRBJ2-7, with D possibly matching TRBD1 (6 bases). The CDR3 loop spans 14 amino acids. Trimming took 0 bases from V and 5 from J, leaving 12 bases between them. From germline, CDR1 is SGHRS and CDR2 YFSETQ.

The CDR3 nucleotides read TGTGCTAGTGGTCCCCCAGGGGGGAGGTACGAGCAGTACTTC. Protein: CASGPPGGRYEQYF. This chain links TRBV12-5 with TRBJ2-7, with a possible D match to TRBD1 (7 bases). The CDR3 is made up of 14 amino acids. Germline loops: CDR1 LGHNT, CDR2 FRNRAP. Trimming removed 5 bases at V and 4 bases at J, with 15 bases between.

V gene TRBV5-4 combines with J gene TRBJ2-1, with 10 bases identical to TRBD2. Per the germline V gene, CDR1 is SGHNT and CDR2 is YYREEE (reference sequence). V was clipped by 7 bases and J by 4 bases; unmatched bases: 8. This CDR3 is 15 amino acids long. CDR3 sequence reads: CASFQAGGAYNEQFF. The CDR3 DNA is TGTGCCAGCTTCCAAGCGGGGGGGGCTTACAATGAGCAGTTCTTC.

The genes are TRBV19 and TRBJ2-7, with 11 bases identical to TRBD2. V was clipped by 6 bases and J by 6 bases; unmatched bases: 7. The CDR3 sequence is 14 residues long. The V gene's germline CDR1 is LNHDA and CDR2 SQIVND (reference sequence). This CDR3 is CASRTGTSGSEQYF. The DNA for the CDR3 is TGTGCCAGTAGGACCGGGACTAGCGGTAGCGAGCAGTACTTC.

V is TRBV5-1 and J is TRBJ1-1; TRBD1 agrees at 9 bases. CDR1 and CDR2 from the germline V gene are SGHRS and YFSETQ. The CDR3 has 17 residues. V dropped 1 base and J dropped 4; count of bases not matched to a gene: 11. CDR3 sequence: CASSLKSSGTGFTEAFF. The CDR3 coding sequence is TGCGCCAGCAGCTTGAAGAGTTCCGGGACAGGGTTCACTGAAGCTTTCTTT.

V usage is TRBV16 and J usage is TRBJ1-2; 10 nucleotides line up with TRBD1. The length of the CDR3 is 15 residues. CDR1 and CDR2 from the germline V gene are KGHSY and FQNENV. J was trimmed by 1 base and V by 5 bases; bases with no gene match: 4. CDR3 in amino acids: CASSSGQGHNYGYTF. CDR3 nucleotide sequence: TGTGCCAGCAGCTCGGGACAGGGGCATAACTATGGCTACACCTTC.

This clone has only a few counts. This chain uses TRBV4-3 with TRBJ2-2; 7 nucleotides match TRBD2. The V and J ends lost 3 bases and 7 bases, in that order; junction bases with no gene match: 8. In germline, CDR1 is LGHNA, CDR2 YSLEER. The CDR3 has 15 amino acids. The CDR3 bases are TGCGCCAGCAGCCAGCTAGCGGAGTCGGGCGGGGAGCTGTTTTTT. This codes for CASSQLAESGGELFF.

The chain uses TRBV11-2 and TRBJ2-5; TRBD2 is a possible D gene (6 bases). CDR1 and CDR2 from the germline V gene are SGHAT and FQNNGV. Deletions cut 4 bases from V and 3 bases from J, with 18 bases between. The CDR3 has 16 amino acids. This chain's CDR3 is CASSSLRRRGKETQYF. CDR3 DNA: TGTGCCAGCAGCTCCCTCAGACGGAGGGGCAAAGAGACCCAGTACTTC. Full variable domain (outside the CDR3, taken from reference TRBV11-2 and TRBJ2-5): EAGVAQSPRYKIIEKRQSVAFWCNPISGHATLYWYQQILGQGPKLLIQFQNNGVVDDSQLPKDRFSAERLKGVDSTLKIQPAKLEDSAVYLCASSSLRRRGKETQYFGPGTRLLVL.

The V call is TRBV5-1, the J call TRBJ1-1; D is possibly TRBD1 (6 bases). CDR3 length: 12 amino acids. Trimming shortened V by 6 bases and J by 1 base, and 7 bases separated the two germline ends. Germline loops: CDR1 SGHRS, CDR2 YFSETQ. The CDR3 is CASTQGNTEAFF. For the CDR3, the DNA is TGCGCCAGCACACAGGGGAACACTGAAGCTTTCTTT.

This clone was detected only once. This sequence joins TRBV7-3 and TRBJ2-3; 9 nucleotides align to TRBD1. J gave up 5 bases and V 1 base, and 10 bases lay outside the gene matches. Germline V gene sequence: CDR1 SGHTA, CDR2 FQGTGA. The CDR3 totals 17 residues. The CDR3 DNA is TGTGCCAGCAGCTTAAGGGGGTGGGGACAGGGAGGAGATACGCAGTATTTT. Protein: CASSLRGWGQGGDTQYF.

This chain connects TRBV19 to TRBJ1-5; D possibly corresponds to TRBD1 (6 bases). Germline CDR1 reads LNHDA; CDR2 reads SQIVND (reference sequence). Trimming shortened V by 4 bases and J by 4 bases, and 8 bases separated the two germline ends. This CDR3 comprises 13 residues. The CDR3 here is CASSTTGNQPQHF. Written as DNA, the CDR3 is TGTGCCAGTAGTACTACAGGGAATCAGCCCCAGCATTTT.

The chain has TRBV6-6 and TRBJ1-2; D not certain. V was cut by 3 bases and J by 2 bases, with 13 bases left in between. Germline-derived CDR1 and CDR2 are MNHNY and SVGAGI (reference sequence). CDR3 length: 15 residues. The CDR3 nucleotides read TGTGCCAGCAGTTATTATAGGACGGGAAACTATGGCTACACCTTC. Encoded protein: CASSYYRTGNYGYTF.

In its sample, this clone was seen a few times. This sequence joins TRBV13 and TRBJ2-7; 10 nucleotides match TRBD2. V dropped 4 bases and J dropped 0; count of bases not matched to a gene: 9. Germline values: CDR1 PRHDT, CDR2 FYEKMQ (reference sequence). The CDR3 runs to 17 residues. DNA of the CDR3: TGTGCCAGCAGCTCCATTGATACTAGCGGGGCCTCCTACGAGCAGTACTTC. Protein product: CASSSIDTSGASYEQYF.

The V call is TRBV5-6, the J call TRBJ2-1, with 9 bases that match TRBD2. V dropped 3 bases and J dropped 10; count of bases not matched to a gene: 17. CDR1 and CDR2 (germline): SGHDT, YYEEEE. The CDR3 has 17 amino acids. CDR3 coding DNA: TGTGCCAGCAGCTCACAAGGCCGCGGGAGGGCTGCATTCGAGCAGTTCTTC. Translating it yields CASSSQGRGRAAFEQFF.

The J gene is TRBJ2-5, the V gene TRBV4-1; no definite D call. There are 14 residues in the CDR3. V lost 3 bases and J 5 bases, leaving 13 bases between the germline ends. Germline V gene lookup returns CDR1 MGHRA and CDR2 YSYEKL. The CDR3: CASSHPGPLETQYF. The CDR3 DNA sequence: TGCGCCAGCAGCCATCCGGGTCCTCTCGAGACCCAGTACTTC.

Comments on this clone: Germline is not matched at one junction end, which may reflect a read error. J is TRBJ1-5 and V is TRBV30; D gene unclear. CDR3 size: 13 residues. Germline assignment: CDR1 GTSNPN and CDR2 SVGIG (reference sequence). CDR3 sequence: CAWSVGRDQPQHF. The CDR3 DNA reads as TGTGCCTGGAGTGTAGGGAGAGATCAACCCCAGCATTTT.

The rearrangement uses TRBV20-1 and TRBJ2-5; possibly TRBD2 for D (5 bases). The V gene's germline CDR1 is DFQATT and CDR2 SNEGSKA (reference sequence). Trimming shortened V by 4 bases and J by 5 bases, and 8 bases separated the two germline ends. The CDR3 covers 11 residues. The CDR3 DNA sequence: TGCAGTGCTACCCCGGGGGAGACCCAGTACTTC. The encoded protein is CSATPGETQYF.

V is TRBV28 and J is TRBJ1-5; D possibly corresponds to TRBD1 (6 bases). CDR3 length: 12 residues. Trimming removed 5 bases from V and 11 bases from J, with 13 bases in between. Germline CDR1 reads MDHEN; CDR2 reads SYDVKM. The CDR3 nucleotides are TGTGCCAGCAGTCCACAGGGTCGAGCCCAGCATTTT. It is translated as CASSPQGRAQHF.

This clone has a single count. The genes are TRBV5-1 and TRBJ1-2; D not certain. From germline, CDR1 is SGHRS and CDR2 YFSETQ. V was cut by 0 bases and J by 6 bases, with 15 bases left in between. The CDR3 has 15 amino acids. CDR3 DNA: TGCGCCAGCAGCTTGGATGGGCACCCCGTGAATGGCTACACCTTC. Amino acids: CASSLDGHPVNGYTF. Supplemented by reference TRBV5-1 and TRBJ1-2, the full variable domain reads KAGVTQTPRYLIKTRGQQVTLSCSPISGHRSVSWYQQTPGQGLQFLFEYFSETQRNKGNFPGRFSGRQFSNSRSEMNVSTLELGDSALYLCASSLDGHPVNGYTFGSGTRLTVV.

The gene calls are TRBV5-4 and TRBJ2-7; possible D gene TRBD2, 6 bases. The CDR3 is 16 amino acids. V lost 4 bases to trimming and J lost 5 bases, with 22 bases between them. Germline V gene sequence: CDR1 SGHNT, CDR2 YYREEE (reference sequence). The CDR3, as DNA: TGTGCCAGCAGCCCCCCCGGGCGGGCGGGATCGCACGAGCAGTACTTC. It encodes CASSPPGRAGSHEQYF.

The J gene is TRBJ2-7, the V gene TRBV2; D perhaps matches TRBD2 (5 bases). The length of the CDR3 is 12 residues. V dropped 5 bases and J dropped 7 bases, with 12 bases sitting between them. Germline V gene sequence: CDR1 SNHLY, CDR2 FYNNEI. CDR3 nucleotide sequence: TGTGCCAGCAGTCCGGGGTTGGTTGAGCAGTACTTC. Residues: CASSPGLVEQYF.